The 24 T cell receptor beta chains given below trace back to one sample, sequenced in a study of T cells in Graves' hyperthyroidism and ophthalmopathy. RNA transcripts provided the source from which TCR beta CDR3 regions were amplified. HTBI primers were the set used in a first-round RT-PCR of the TCR CDR3. TCRdb reprocessed the multiplex PCR reads with MiXCR, giving one entry per CDR3 protein. The table includes fewer than 650,000 distinct CDR3 sequences, over 35% detected once. The material sequenced was peripheral blood or thyroid tissue (not recorded which). These receptors all stem from an adult woman with Graves' disease, either hyperthyroidism or ophthalmopathy (not recorded which).

This clonotype was seen repeatedly, ten times or more. The chain recombines TRBV4-3 with TRBJ2-5; 8 nucleotides align to TRBD1. Germline V lookup: CDR1 LGHNA, CDR2 YSLEER. The CDR3 loop spans 17 amino acids. V shed 4 bases and J 2 bases; nucleotides not matched to a gene: 12. CDR3 coding DNA: TGCGCCAGCAGCCGTGGTAGGCCGTGGACAGGGCAAGAGACCCAGTACTTC. Amino acid sequence: CASSRGRPWTGQETQYF.

V usage is TRBV2 and J usage is TRBJ1-2; D perhaps matches TRBD1 (6 bases). In germline, CDR1 is SNHLY, CDR2 FYNNEI. V was shortened by 3 bases and J by 5 bases, with 22 bases between the two germline ends. The CDR3 consists of 17 residues. CDR3 nucleotides: TGTGCCAGCAGTGAGTCCATTGAAAACAGGGCCCTATATGGCTACACCTTC. It translates to CASSESIENRALYGYTF.

The chain carries TRBV3-1 and TRBJ1-4, with 9 bases identical to TRBD1. CDR3 length: 15 residues. CDR1 is LGHDT and CDR2 is YNNKEL in the germline V gene (reference sequence). V trimming: 2 bases; J trimming: 8 bases; junction bases outside the gene matches: 6. The CDR3 is CASSQIQGQGEKLFF. As DNA, the CDR3 is TGTGCCAGCAGCCAAATCCAGGGACAGGGCGAAAAACTGTTTTTT.

The chain is built from TRBV10-3 and TRBJ1-5; 7 bases fit TRBD1. The V segment lost 10 bases and the J segment 5 bases; nucleotides outside the gene matches: 14. The CDR3 extends over 15 amino acids. CDR1 and CDR2 from the germline V gene are ENHRY and SYGVKD. CDR3: CASSSDRQTYQPQHF. DNA for the CDR3: TGTGCCAGCAGCTCGGACAGGCAAACTTATCAGCCCCAGCATTTT.

This clonotype was detected ten times or more. V gene TRBV2 combines with J gene TRBJ2-7, with D perhaps matching TRBD1 (5 bases). Germline-derived CDR1 and CDR2 are SNHLY and FYNNEI. There are 13 residues in the CDR3. The ends were cut back, 8 bases at V and 2 bases at J, with 13 bases in the middle. CDR3 nucleotide sequence: TGTGCCAGCGGGGCCCTACGTGCCTACGAGCAGTACTTC. It codes for CASGALRAYEQYF.

This clonotype was seen many times. The V and J genes are TRBV4-1 and TRBJ1-5; D is unresolved. This CDR3 is built from 15 residues. The germline CDR1 and CDR2 sequences are MGHRA and YSYEKL. V was shortened by 1 base and J by 0 bases, with 7 bases between the two germline ends. The CDR3 loop reads CASSQGQYSNQPQHF. The CDR3 nucleotides read TGCGCCAGCAGCCAAGGTCAATATAGCAATCAGCCCCAGCATTTT.

The chain uses TRBV29-1 and TRBJ2-7; D is possibly TRBD2 (6 bases). From germline, CDR1 is SQVTM and CDR2 ANQGSEA. The CDR3 totals 12 residues. The V and J ends lost 7 bases and 1 base respectively, with 11 bases between them. The CDR3 DNA follows: TGCAGCGCTTTAGCGGAGTCCTACGAGCAGTACTTC. Translation gives CSALAESYEQYF.

This chain uses TRBV7-2 with TRBJ2-7; D remains unclear. Trimming removed 0 bases at V and 3 bases at J, with 9 bases between. The CDR3 runs to 14 residues. CDR1 SGHTA and CDR2 FQGNSA come from the germline V gene. CDR3 in DNA: TGTGCCAGCAGCTTAGCCCTCGCAGGCTACGAGCAGTACTTC. Translating it yields CASSLALAGYEQYF.

The V and J genes are TRBV12-3 or TRBV12-4 and TRBJ2-7, with D perhaps assigned TRBD1 or TRBD2 (5 bases each). V was shortened by 5 bases and J by 1 base, with 18 bases between the two germline ends. The CDR3 totals 16 residues. In DNA form, the CDR3 reads TGTGCCAGCAGTAACTCCCCCGGGACGGGGTCCTACGAGCAGTACTTC. It yields the protein CASSNSPGTGSYEQYF.

V is TRBV29-1 and J is TRBJ1-1; 8 nucleotides align to TRBD1. J gave up 1 base and V 1 base, and 8 bases lay outside the gene matches. Per the germline V gene, CDR1 is SQVTM and CDR2 is ANQGSEA. This CDR3 has 16 residues. The CDR3 DNA follows: TGCAGCGTTGAAGGGTGGACAGGGTCTGGGAACACTGAAGCTTTCTTT. Its translation: CSVEGWTGSGNTEAFF.

Remarks on this clonotype: A much bigger clone sits one base away, suggesting this may be a read error. The CDR3: CASSLGLASQETQYF. In DNA, the CDR3 is TGTGCCAGCAGCTTAGGACTAGCGAGCCAAGAGACCCAGTACTTC. The chain joins TRBV5-1 to TRBJ2-5, with 9 bases fitting TRBD2. Germline V gene data show CDR1 as SGHRS and CDR2 as YFSETQ. The CDR3 contains 15 residues.

With regard to this clonotype: Given the absence of the conserved phenylalanine or tryptophan at the CDR3 end, a read error is likely. It is unclear where the CDR3 begins or ends on the DNA, so no DNA is shown, and the CDR3 is as TCRdb lists it. This rearrangement joins TRBV29-1 to TRBJ2-5; the table names TRBD2, a call not compared with the DNA. CDR1 SQVTM and CDR2 ANQGSEA come from the germline V gene. With termini counted, the CDR3 has 11 amino acids. The CDR3 is CSVRVGTALAA.

This clonotype has more than one count but fewer than ten. The chain carries TRBV28 and TRBJ1-2; D uncertain. V was trimmed by 6 bases and J by 2 bases, leaving 10 bases between them. The V gene's germline CDR1 is MDHEN and CDR2 SYDVKM. The CDR3 spans 13 residues. In nucleotides, the CDR3 is TGTGCCAGCAGAACCCCGCGAAACTATGGCTACACCTTC. It yields the protein CASRTPRNYGYTF.

Only a few counts were recorded for this clonotype. The rearrangement links TRBV10-3 to TRBJ1-1, with TRBD1 matching 7 bases. CDR1 and CDR2 from the germline V gene are ENHRY and SYGVKD. This CDR3 is built from 14 residues. V shed 3 bases, J shed 8 bases, and the junction held 9 bases outside the gene matches. In DNA form, the CDR3 reads TGTGCCATCAGTGACCACTCAGGGACAGTCGAAGCTTTCTTT. This gives the protein CAISDHSGTVEAFF.

Points on this clonotype: Because it lacks the conserved phenylalanine or tryptophan at the end, this CDR3 is likely a read error. The chain joins TRBV7-6 to TRBJ1-1, with 8 bases matching TRBD1. The CDR3 runs 16 residues. J was trimmed by 0 bases and V by 5 bases; bases with no gene match: 8. In germline, CDR1 is SGHVS, CDR2 FNYEAQ. The chain's CDR3 is CASSKARGRVNTEAFY. The CDR3 nucleotides read TGTGCCAGCAGCAAAGCCAGGGGGCGAGTGAACACTGAAGCTTTCTAT.

The table lists this clonotype with a few counts. The V gene is TRBV7-9, the J gene TRBJ2-7; TRBD1 matches at 9 bases. Germline CDR1 and CDR2: SEHNR and FQNEAQ (reference sequence). J was trimmed by 2 bases and V by 5 bases; bases with no gene match: 7. This CDR3 contains 15 residues. CDR3 region: CASSRTGTGTYEQYF. As DNA, the CDR3 is TGTGCCAGCAGCCGTACCGGGACAGGGACCTACGAGCAGTACTTC.

The chain carries TRBV29-1 and TRBJ2-7; 7 nucleotides line up with TRBD2. This CDR3 is 11 amino acids long. V dropped 5 bases and J dropped 7; count of bases not matched to a gene: 5. Germline-derived CDR1 and CDR2 are SQVTM and ANQGSEA. In DNA form, the CDR3 reads TGCAGCGTTCGCAGCGGGGATGAGCAGTACTTC. As protein: CSVRSGDEQYF.

This clonotype has more than one count but fewer than ten. The chain uses TRBV2 and TRBJ2-2, with 8 bases matching TRBD1. V shed 5 bases, J shed 7 bases, and the junction held 3 bases outside the gene matches. Germline CDR1 and CDR2: SNHLY and FYNNEI. This CDR3 has 13 amino acids. CDR3 DNA sequence: TGTGCCAGCAGTTATACAGGGGGCGGGGAGCTGTTTTTT. Its translation: CASSYTGGGELFF.

The CDR3 reads CSARTVSSYEQYF. The CDR3 DNA reads TGCAGCGCCCGGACTGTGAGCTCCTACGAGCAGTACTTC. The gene calls are TRBV29-1 and TRBJ2-7, with TRBD2 as a possible D gene (5 bases). Germline CDR1 reads SQVTM; CDR2 reads ANQGSEA. The CDR3 spans 13 residues. The ends were cut back, 7 bases at V and 0 bases at J, with 13 bases in the middle.

This clonotype has at least ten counts. The J gene is TRBJ1-5, the V gene TRBV4-1; no clear D gene. CDR3 length equals 15 residues. Germline V lookup: CDR1 MGHRA, CDR2 YSYEKL. With 4 bases removed from V and 0 bases from J, the gap between germline ends came to 10 bases. The CDR3 here is CASSRSDSSNQPQHF. For the CDR3, the DNA is TGCGCCAGCAGCCGCTCAGATTCTAGCAATCAGCCCCAGCATTTT.

This chain uses TRBV9 with TRBJ2-5, with TRBD2 matching over 8 bases. V shed 0 bases, J shed 4 bases, and the junction held 8 bases outside the gene matches. Germline V gene data show CDR1 as SGDLS and CDR2 as YYNGEE. This CDR3 region has 16 residues. Here the CDR3 DNA reads TGTGCCAGCAGCGTAGCGGCGAGCGGGGGCTTAGAGACCCAGTACTTC. It codes for CASSVAASGGLETQYF.

The chain combines TRBV28 with TRBJ1-1, with 7 bases fitting TRBD1. V trimming: 5 bases; J trimming: 7 bases; junction bases outside the gene matches: 7. The germline CDR1 and CDR2 sequences are MDHEN and SYDVKM. The CDR3 loop spans 13 amino acids. The DNA for the CDR3 is TGTGCCAGCAGTAGGGGGCGGGAGGGTGAAGCTTTCTTT. This sequence encodes CASSRGREGEAFF.

This clonotype was observed a few times. It may be a read error: a sequence one base away is much more abundant. The chain has TRBV15 and TRBJ2-5, with 8 bases fitting TRBD2. V dropped 0 bases and J dropped 4; count of bases not matched to a gene: 13. This CDR3 has 18 residues. The germline gives CDR1 LNHNV, CDR2 YYDKDF (reference sequence). In DNA form, the CDR3 reads TGTGCCACCAGCAGAGATCTAAGGTCGGGGGGGCCACGAGAGACCCAGTACTTC. It specifies CATSRDLRSGGPRETQYF. Full variable domain (remainder filled in from reference TRBV15 and TRBJ2-5): DAMVIQNPRYQVTQFGKPVTLSCSQTLNHNVMYWYQQKSSQAPKLLFHYYDKDFNNEADTPDNFQSRRPNTSFCFLDIRSPGLGDTAMYLCATSRDLRSGGPRETQYFGPGTRLLVL.

This rearrangement joins TRBV7-9 to TRBJ2-7; the D gene is possibly TRBD1 (6 bases). Looked up from germline, CDR1 is SEHNR and CDR2 is FQNEAQ (reference sequence). The ends were cut back, 1 base at V and 4 bases at J, with 11 bases in the middle. The CDR3 totals 14 residues. The CDR3 sequence is CASSLEGTNYEQYF. The DNA for the CDR3 is TGTGCCAGCAGCTTAGAGGGGACAAATTACGAGCAGTACTTC.